This entry is about one TCR beta chain. Antigen specificity is unknown. This sample is part of a study of post-analysis software for immune sequencing data. Study outcomes and limitations: When compared against controls, multiple sclerosis patients showed significantly lower normalized Chao1 diversity. Higher frequency in patients than in controls was seen for five TRBV segments, with TRBV5-6, TRBV5-1 and TRBV20-1 among them. Samples sharing a preparation batch grouped tightly together when assessed by F measure.

Between the trimmed V and J ends, which lost 4 bases and 5 bases, there was a span of 14 bases. The CDR3 spans 14 residues. CDR1 is LGHDT, CDR2 YNNKEL, per germline (reference sequence). The authors incorporated unique molecular identifiers into the TCR beta cDNA libraries. Out of roughly 0.85 to 11 million T cells, some 500,000 cDNA molecules were generated. Using its own MiXCR run on the PCR reads, TCRdb lists one record per CDR3 protein. The sample consists of about 540,000 distinct CDR3 sequences, around 36% of them appearing once. This chain uses TRBV3-1 with TRBJ2-5; D remains unclear. The receptor was isolated from a girl aged 2 to 17 with multiple sclerosis. Specimen: blood. The CDR3 DNA reads as TGTGCCAGCAGCCTAATCTCCACTCCGGAGACCCAGTACTTC. Its protein product is CASSLISTPETQYF.